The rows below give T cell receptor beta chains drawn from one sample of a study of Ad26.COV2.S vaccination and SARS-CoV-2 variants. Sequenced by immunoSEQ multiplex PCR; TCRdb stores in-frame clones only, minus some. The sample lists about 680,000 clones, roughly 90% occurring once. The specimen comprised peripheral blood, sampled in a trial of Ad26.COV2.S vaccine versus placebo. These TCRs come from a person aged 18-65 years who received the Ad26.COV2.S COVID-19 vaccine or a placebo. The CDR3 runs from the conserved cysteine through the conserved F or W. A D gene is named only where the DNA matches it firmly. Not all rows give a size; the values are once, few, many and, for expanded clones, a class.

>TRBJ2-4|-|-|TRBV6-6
TGTGCCAGCACCCCCCCTGGAGGAGCAAACATTCAGTACTTC
CASTPPGGANIQYF
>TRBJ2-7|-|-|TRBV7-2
TGTGCCAGCAGCTTGCGGGAACGTAGTTACGAGCAGTACTTC
CASSLRERSYEQYF
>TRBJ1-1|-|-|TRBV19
TGTGCCAGTATGAGGGGTGAGCACACTGAAGCTTTCTTT
CASMRGEHTEAFF
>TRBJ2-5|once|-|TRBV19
TGTGCCAGTAGTATTCCCTCGGAGACCCAGTACTTC
CASSIPSETQYF
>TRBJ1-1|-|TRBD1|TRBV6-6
TGTGCCAGCACCTATAGGGGACAGGGGGTCACTGAAGCTTTCTTT
CASTYRGQGVTEAFF
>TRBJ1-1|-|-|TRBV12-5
TGTGCTAGTGGTTCTGAGGGGAACACTGAAGCTTTCTTT
CASGSEGNTEAFF
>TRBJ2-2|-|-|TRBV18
TGTGCCAGCTCGCGGCGGGAGACAGGGCACACCGGGGAGCTGTTTTTT
CASSRRETGHTGELFF
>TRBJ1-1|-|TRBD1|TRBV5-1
TGCGCCACCCGGGACAGGAACACTGAAGCTTTCTTT
CATRDRNTEAFF
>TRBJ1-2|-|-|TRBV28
TGTGCCAGCAGTTTAATGGGGTATGGCTACACCTTC
CASSLMGYGYTF
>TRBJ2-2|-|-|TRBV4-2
TGTGCCAGCAGCACATACAGGGAGGTCGGGGAGCTGTTTTTT
CASSTYREVGELFF
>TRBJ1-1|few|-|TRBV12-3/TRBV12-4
TGTGCCAGCAGCCTTCGGGTGAACACTGAAGCTTTCTTT
CASSLRVNTEAFF
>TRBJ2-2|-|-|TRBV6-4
TGTGCCAGCAGTGAATATCAGCTCACCGGGGAGCTGTTTTTT
CASSEYQLTGELFF
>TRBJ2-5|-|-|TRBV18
TGTGCCAGCTCACCACGTTCGAAAGGGTTGGAGACCCAGTACTTC
CASSPRSKGLETQYF
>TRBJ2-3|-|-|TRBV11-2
TGTGCCAGCAGCCCGCGGCCCCCCGATACGCAGTATTTT
CASSPRPPDTQYF
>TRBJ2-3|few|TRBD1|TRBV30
TGTGCCCGAACCGGGACAGTAAGCACAGATACGCAGTATTTT
CARTGTVSTDTQYF
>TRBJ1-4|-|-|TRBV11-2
TGTGCCAGCAGCTTGGGGGTTGCAACTAATGAAAAACTGTTTTTT
CASSLGVATNEKLFF
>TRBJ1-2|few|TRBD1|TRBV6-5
TGTGCCAGCACCGGACAGGGAGCAAACTATGGCTACACCTTC
CASTGQGANYGYTF
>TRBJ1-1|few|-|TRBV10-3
TGTGCCATCTCCATGAACACTGAAGCTTTCTTT
CAISMNTEAFF
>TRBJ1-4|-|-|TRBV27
TGTGCCAGCAGTTTATCGTCGGGAACTAATGAAAAACTGTTTTTT
CASSLSSGTNEKLFF
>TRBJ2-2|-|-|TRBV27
TGTGCCAGCAGTTTGTATGGGGGTAACACCGGGGAGCTGTTTTTT
CASSLYGGNTGELFF
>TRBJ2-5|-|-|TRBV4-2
TGTGCCAGCAGCCAAGAACTGTTTGAAGAGACCCAGTACTTC
CASSQELFEETQYF